This entry concerns a single T cell receptor (beta chain). TCRdb's copy holds only in-frame clones and misses some; the assay was immunoSEQ multiplex PCR. The sample lists roughly 500,000 clones; roughly 89% were seen once. The entry originates in a study of blood T cell repertoires in COVID-19. About the research overall: Samples came from the United States, Italy and Spain, spanning acute and convalescent COVID-19. Sample material is recorded as cDNA or gDNA derived from T cells, B-cell-depleted T cells, or PBMCs.

Seattle enrolled patients during active infection and tracked them longitudinally. This TCR derives from a man younger than 35 with COVID-19, enrolled during active disease. The sample was peripheral blood.

CDR3 DNA: TGTGCCAGCAGTTCCAGGACAGGCGGTAATTCACCCCTCCACTTT. Translating it yields CASSSRTGGNSPLHF. This rearrangement joins TRBV6-5 to TRBJ1-6; 7 bases match TRBD1. Trimming cost V 4 bases and J 6 bases; bases outside gene matches: 6. There are 15 residues in the CDR3. Germline V gene data show CDR1 as MNHEY and CDR2 as SVGAGI.